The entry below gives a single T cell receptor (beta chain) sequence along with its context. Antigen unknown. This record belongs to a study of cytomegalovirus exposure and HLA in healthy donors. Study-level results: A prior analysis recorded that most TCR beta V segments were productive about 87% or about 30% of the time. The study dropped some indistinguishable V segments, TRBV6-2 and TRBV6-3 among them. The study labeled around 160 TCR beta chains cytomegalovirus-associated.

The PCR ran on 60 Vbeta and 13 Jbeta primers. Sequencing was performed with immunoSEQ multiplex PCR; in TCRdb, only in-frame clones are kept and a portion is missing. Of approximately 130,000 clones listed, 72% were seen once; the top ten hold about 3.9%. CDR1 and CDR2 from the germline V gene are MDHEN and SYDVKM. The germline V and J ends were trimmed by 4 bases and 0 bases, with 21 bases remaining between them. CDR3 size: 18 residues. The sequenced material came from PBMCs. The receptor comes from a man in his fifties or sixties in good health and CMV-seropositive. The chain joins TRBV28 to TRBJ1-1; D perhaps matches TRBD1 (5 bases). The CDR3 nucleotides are TGTGCCAGCAGTTCCCGTCTTGGGGGAGGAGACATGAACACTGAAGCTTTCTTT. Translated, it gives CASSSRLGGGDMNTEAFF.